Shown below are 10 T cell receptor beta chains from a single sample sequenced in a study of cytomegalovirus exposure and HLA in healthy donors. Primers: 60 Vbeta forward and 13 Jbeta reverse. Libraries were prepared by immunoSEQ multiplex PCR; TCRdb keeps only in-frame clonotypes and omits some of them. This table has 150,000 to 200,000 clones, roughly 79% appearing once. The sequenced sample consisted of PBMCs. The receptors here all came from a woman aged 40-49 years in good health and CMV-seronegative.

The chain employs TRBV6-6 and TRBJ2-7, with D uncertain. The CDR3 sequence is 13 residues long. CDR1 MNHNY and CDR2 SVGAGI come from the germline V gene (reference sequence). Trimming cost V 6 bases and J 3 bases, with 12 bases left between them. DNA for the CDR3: TGTGCCAGCAGGGAAACTATGGGCTACGAGCAGTACTTC. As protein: CASRETMGYEQYF.

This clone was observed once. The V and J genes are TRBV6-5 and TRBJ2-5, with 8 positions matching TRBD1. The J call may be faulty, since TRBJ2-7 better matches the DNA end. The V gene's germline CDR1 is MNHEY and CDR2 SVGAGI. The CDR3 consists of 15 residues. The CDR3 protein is CASSLSGTGNYEQYF. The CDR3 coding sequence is TGTGCCAGCAGTCTCTCCGGGACAGGTAACTACGAGCAGTACTTC.

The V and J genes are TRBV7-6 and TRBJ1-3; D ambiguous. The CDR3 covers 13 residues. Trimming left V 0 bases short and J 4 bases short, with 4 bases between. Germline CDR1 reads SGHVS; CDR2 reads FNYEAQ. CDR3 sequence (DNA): TGTGCCAGCAGCTTAGCGGAGGGAAACACCATATATTTT. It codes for CASSLAEGNTIYF.

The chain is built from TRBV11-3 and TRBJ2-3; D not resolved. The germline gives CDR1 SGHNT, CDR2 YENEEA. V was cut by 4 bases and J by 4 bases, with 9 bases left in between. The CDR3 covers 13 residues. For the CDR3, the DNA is TGTGCCAGCAGCTCCCGAAGCGCAGATACGCAGTATTTT. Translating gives CASSSRSADTQYF.

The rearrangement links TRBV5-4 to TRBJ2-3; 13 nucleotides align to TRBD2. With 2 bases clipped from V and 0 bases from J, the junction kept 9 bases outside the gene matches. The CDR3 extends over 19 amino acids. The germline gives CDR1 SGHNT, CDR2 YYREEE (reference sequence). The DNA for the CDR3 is TGTGCCAGCAGCTTAACTAGCGGGAGGGGAATTGCTAGCACAGATACGCAGTATTTT. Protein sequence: CASSLTSGRGIASTDTQYF. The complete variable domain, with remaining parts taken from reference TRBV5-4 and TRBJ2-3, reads ETGVTQSPTHLIKTRGQQVTLRCSSQSGHNTVSWYQQALGQGPQFIFQYYREEENGRGNFPPRFSGLQFPNYSSELNVNALELDDSALYLCASSLTSGRGIASTDTQYFGPGTRLTVL.

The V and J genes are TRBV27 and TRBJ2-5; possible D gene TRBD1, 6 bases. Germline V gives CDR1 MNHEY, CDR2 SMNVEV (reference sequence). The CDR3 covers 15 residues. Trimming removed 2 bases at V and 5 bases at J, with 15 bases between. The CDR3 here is CASSLIGKGVETQYF. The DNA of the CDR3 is TGTGCCAGCAGTTTAATTGGAAAGGGGGTGGAGACCCAGTACTTC.

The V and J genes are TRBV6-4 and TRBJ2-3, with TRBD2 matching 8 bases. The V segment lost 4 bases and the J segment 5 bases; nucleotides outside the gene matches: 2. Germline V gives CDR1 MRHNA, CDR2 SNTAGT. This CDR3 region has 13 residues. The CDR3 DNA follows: TGTGCCAGCAGTGTCCGGGAGGGAGATACGCAGTATTTT. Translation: CASSVREGDTQYF.

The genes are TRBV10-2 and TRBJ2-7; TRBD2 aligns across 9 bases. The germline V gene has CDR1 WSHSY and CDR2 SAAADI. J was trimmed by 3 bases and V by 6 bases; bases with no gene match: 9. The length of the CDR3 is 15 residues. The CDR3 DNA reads TGCGCCAGCAGGGATCCTAGCGGGATGTTCTACGAGCAGTACTTC. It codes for CASRDPSGMFYEQYF.

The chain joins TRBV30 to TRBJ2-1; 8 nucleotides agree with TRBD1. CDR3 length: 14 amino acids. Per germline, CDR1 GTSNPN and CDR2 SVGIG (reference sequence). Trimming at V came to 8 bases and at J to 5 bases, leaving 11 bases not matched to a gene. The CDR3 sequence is CASRGDRPDNEQFF. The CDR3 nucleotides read TGTGCCAGCCGAGGGGACAGGCCGGACAATGAGCAGTTCTTC. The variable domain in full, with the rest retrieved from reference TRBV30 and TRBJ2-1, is SQTIHQWPATLVQPVGSPLSLECTVEGTSNPNLYWYRQAAGRGLQLLFYSVGIGQISSEVPQNLSASRPQDRQFILSSKKLLLSDSGFYLCASRGDRPDNEQFFGPGTRLTVL.

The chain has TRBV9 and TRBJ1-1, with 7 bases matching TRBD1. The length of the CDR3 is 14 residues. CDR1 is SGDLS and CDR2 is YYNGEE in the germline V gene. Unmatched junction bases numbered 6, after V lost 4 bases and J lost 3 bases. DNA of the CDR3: TGTGCCAGCAGCCCCGAGGGGGCCTACACTGAAGCTTTCTTT. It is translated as CASSPEGAYTEAFF.